Described below is a single TCR beta chain sequence and its context. There is no known antigen for this receptor. No per-base quality is available; no much larger clone lies one base away. This entry is derived from a study of cytomegalovirus exposure and HLA in healthy donors (dated by TCRdb to 2017 to 2019). Regarding the study in general: An earlier analysis of roughly 570 of the donors reported approximately 300 Gb of sequence data and 95 million to 140 million unique TCR beta sequences obtained from about 180 million T cells. The study profiled the T cell repertoires of about 720 subjects by immunosequencing and related them to cytomegalovirus serostatus. An early release covering just under 650 HLA-typed donors comprised around 300 gigabases of sequencing data and tens of millions of unique TCR sequences. The study combined high-throughput TCR immunosequencing, statistical association of individual TCRs with disease status, and machine learning to predict cytomegalovirus infection status. An earlier analysis of around 580 of the donors used high-throughput TCR beta sequencing to judge whether each TCR beta V gene segment behaved as functional or pseudogenic. The number of donors typed differed by locus, with roughly 620-630 for A, B, C, DRB1 and DQB1, around 500 for DQA1, over 600 for DPA1, and some 450 for DPB1. In the later analysis, no new phenotypic data were used to find candidate immune exposures; instead, reliance was placed on TCR beta sequences and their occurrence across donors. In addition to the first cohort of about 650 subjects, a separate validation cohort of 120 different subjects was used. Of the 350 to 450 genotyped donors, about 84% fell in the genetic ancestry cluster associated with self-reported Caucasian donors. About five DR-DQ haplotypes were treated as single units for association and clustering because of strong linkage in the cohort. The study aimed to test whether signatures of past pathogen exposure could be identified by cataloging public T cell receptors. In a later analysis, previously published TCR beta repertoires from about 640 donors were re-analyzed and high-resolution HLA genotyping was added so that TCR occurrence patterns could be studied. Donor age, sex, ethnicity and CMV serostatus were collected together with the repertoire data. All discovery cohort repertoires had been generated on a single sequencing platform. Among some 410 genotyped donors of the cohort, an average of roughly 230,000 unique TCR beta nucleotide sequences was sequenced per donor, of which roughly 17% were non-productive. Genome-wide SNP genotypes for about three fifths of the roughly 670 donors were used in a later genetic analysis, which treated that subset as a discovery cohort. Class I and class II HLA loci were covered by the typing at four-digit resolution. Beyond this particular receptor, the publication reports: An earlier analysis of around 600 of the donors showed that most TCR beta V segments appeared in productive rearrangements either about 87% or about 30% of the time, which broadly matched IMGT annotations. The cohort was sequenced for TCR beta chains only, and without alpha or paired-chain data the features that could be detected were limited. A further reported finding was that TCR beta sequences accurately predicted the HLA-A and HLA-B alleles for most subjects in the first cohort. Presence/absence analyses assumed roughly uniform sequencing depth across donors, an assumption that may not hold. Some IMGT-functional V segments, including TRBV6-2 and TRBV6-3, could not be distinguished by the 87-base-pair reads and were therefore excluded. A total of about 150 TCR beta chains were listed by the study as associated with cytomegalovirus. Correlated functional status among segregating V segments might be attributable to linkage disequilibrium, but an unknown experimental factor could not be ruled out. A later analysis associated roughly 17,000 TCR beta sequences with specific HLA alleles at a false discovery rate of 0.05. While some public TCRs were present in many individuals, most TCR sequences turned up only very rarely across donors. V-gene and J-gene trimming of TCR beta chains was associated with a missense DCLRE1C variant in a later genetic analysis, and the association was replicated in an independent cohort. It was suggested by the authors that the approach could potentially be generalized to other disease states and immunological phenotypes. Because HLA typing was unavailable for some donors at each locus, only the typed subset was used in association tests. When HLA alleles, especially DR and DQ, strongly co-occurred, TCR associations were difficult to assign to individual alleles. Because counts were too low, about 18 rarely observed V segments, including chromosome 9 orphons, were left out of the earlier analysis of approximately 500 of the donors. In vitro tests confirmed that three of the cytomegalovirus-associated TCR beta chains recognize cytomegalovirus antigens. A later analysis found that HLA-associated TCR beta chains were more clonally expanded and had lower generation probabilities than equally common non-associated chains. Cytomegalovirus status was reported to be diagnosed by the classifier with high specificity and sensitivity in both the original and validation cohorts. A later analysis found that TCR association rates varied across HLA loci, with DRB1 alleles showing the most associated TCRs and HLA-C alleles the fewest. A group of highly shared sequence variants was considered likely to be a technical artifact of the sequencing pipeline. According to a later analysis, parvovirus B19, influenza, CMV and Epstein-Barr virus appeared linked to several top co-occurrence clusters. In a later analysis, most CMV-associated TCR beta chains were found to appear HLA-restricted, with HLA associations seemingly driven largely by CMV exposure. In a later genetic analysis, fewer N-insertions in productive TCRs were reported among donors in an Asian-associated ancestry cluster than the 666-donor mean. Immune exposure information for the cohort was limited to CMV serostatus.

Based on the germline V gene, the CDR1 and CDR2 sequences are SGHRS and YFSETQ. The CDR3 spans 17 residues, from the cysteine through the phenylalanine. This entry keeps only the CDR3 DNA: 51 bases, framed from base 1. Trimming takes 2 bases off V and 1 base off J; junction bases not matched to a gene: 7. The cohort comprised hundreds of healthy bone marrow donors. Cohort members were all nominally healthy when sampled, although unrecorded immune exposures were likely present. The donor was CMV seropositive and belonged to the group of a few hundred seropositive cohort members. A peripheral blood sample was collected from each donor, and TCR beta sequencing was performed on peripheral blood mononuclear cells. Genomic DNA extraction from the blood cell samples was performed with the Qiagen DNeasy Blood Extraction Kit. The method was the immunoSEQ multiplex PCR assay. A mixture of 60 forward primers for TCR Vbeta segments and 13 reverse primers for TCR Jbeta segments was used in the multiplex PCR. The CDR3 region of rearranged TCR beta genes was amplified from genomic DNA with a multiplex PCR assay. On the Illumina HiSeq System, the amplified TCR beta libraries were sequenced as 87-base-pair reads. The original pipeline was this. In a later analysis, 70 million to 95 million unique TCR beta chains were counted across the approximately 640 repertoires, and roughly 10 million of these chains were shared by at least two donors. To remove PCR and sequencing errors, raw reads were error-corrected and collapsed into unique sequences using a nearest-neighbor algorithm that merged closely related sequences. V, D and J gene segments were assigned by aligning CDR3 sequences to IMGT reference sequences. Each retained sequence needed at least a six-nucleotide match to both a V gene segment and a J gene segment. A rearrangement was called productive if the CDR3 had no stop codons and remained in frame with V and J, and every other rearrangement was called non-productive. Following IMGT convention, CDR3 was defined as the stretch from the second conserved V-encoded cysteine up to the conserved J-encoded phenylalanine. The earlier analysis of approximately 500 of the donors excluded sequences that lacked an unambiguous match to a single V gene segment. In an earlier analysis of some 590 of the donors, a V segment was called functional when productive rearrangements were above 56.7%, and segregating when the standard deviation between donors exceeded 5%. A statistical classification framework was developed to diagnose cytomegalovirus status using the catalog of TCR beta chain sequences. In a later analysis, TCR nucleotide sequences were compared against IMGT/GENE-DB human TR gene sequences so that V and J genes could be assigned. In a later analysis, CDR3 sequences and most-parsimonious VDJ recombination scenarios were assigned using the TCRdist pipeline. A later analysis defined each TCR beta chain by its CDR3 amino acid sequence plus V-gene family, and excluded reads lacking a unique V-gene family. A later analysis removed roughly 590 highly shared, low-generation-probability nucleotide sequences to deal with suspected cross-contamination and a sequencing artifact. In a later analysis, a clonal expansion index for each public chain was calculated from normalized within-repertoire ranks of inferred template counts. Generation probabilities in a later analysis came from a VDJ recombination model fitted to out-of-frame rearrangements, and those results were checked against IGoR. Hypergeometric tests were used in a later analysis to score TCR-TCR, TCR-HLA and TCR-CMV co-occurrence, with a repertoire-size bias correction applied to the TCR pairs. A later analysis estimated false discovery rates by permuting HLA or CMV assignments 20 times. In a later analysis, co-occurring TCRs were grouped using DBSCAN, and TCRdist sequence similarity was added for clustering within HLA-allele-positive subsets. Repertoires with fewer than 30,000 or more than 120,000 public chains, plus five repertoires with anomalous nucleotide sharing, were excluded from co-occurrence clustering. TCRdb re-hosts the immuneACCESS table, in-frame sequences only. Its copies lack some clones; in the studies checked, an unresolved V gene accounts for under half of them, and the cause for the rest is not known. V and J calls and clone size come straight from that table; D and trimming were deduced from the DNA. The sample table holds approximately 100,000 clones, of which 85% were seen once. 7.4% of the sample is in the top ten clones.

The rearrangement joined TRBV5-1 to TRBJ2-7; 12 bases in the middle match TRBD2. The TCR comes from a man between 35 and 55 years old in good health and CMV-seropositive. The sequencing input was PBMCs. For the CDR3, the sequence is CASSLRTSGAQSYEQYF. Read as DNA, the sequence is TGCGCCAGCAGCTTAAGGACTAGCGGGGCGCAATCCTACGAGCAGTACTTC.